This is a list of T cell receptor beta chains from one sample in a study of T cells in Graves' hyperthyroidism and ophthalmopathy. TCRdb re-called the multiplex PCR reads through MiXCR, storing one row per CDR3 protein. The sample carries hundreds of thousands of distinct CDR3 sequences, 15% to 20% recorded once. Specimen: blood. Receptors originate from a woman aged 25 to 39 with Graves' hyperthyroidism. Each CDR3 is given with its conserved first and last residue. Clone size appears in some rows only: once, few, many, or a class for an expanded clone.

many | TRBJ2-7 | TRBV2 | CASSERLAGGKQYF
many | TRBJ1-1 | TRBV7-2 | CASSTQANTEAFF
- | TRBJ1-5 | TRBV5-1 | CASSLSPLDRGVGNQPQHF
many | TRBJ1-6 | TRBV11-2 | CASSLRQNSPLHF
many | TRBJ1-5 | TRBV5-6 | CASSLGQGARQPQHF
many | TRBJ1-2 | TRBV18 | CASSPGEGGYTF
many | TRBJ1-2 | TRBV28 | CASSLGGAFDYGYTF
few | TRBJ1-6 | TRBV6-6 | CASSYSSWSPLHF
many | TRBJ2-3 | TRBV11-2 | CASIRDGIADTQYF
many | TRBJ1-1 | TRBV30 | CAWSVLRTGGINTEAFF
- | TRBJ2-7 | TRBV6-5 | CASSYSIDSPLFEQYF
- | TRBJ1-5 | TRBV19 | CASSIWGTEQPQHF
few | TRBJ2-3 | TRBV5-8 | CASSGWTGGSDTQYF
- | TRBJ2-7 | TRBV7-2 | CASSLGREDYEQYF
many | TRBJ2-1 | TRBV6-6 | CASSYGGRASGEQFF
few | TRBJ1-5 | TRBV15 | CATSRDDDRGRQPQHF
many | TRBJ2-2 | TRBV11-2 | CASSLTAPNTGELFF
many | TRBJ1-2 | TRBV6-2/TRBV6-3 | CASSYMGRQYGGYTF
- | TRBJ2-3 | TRBV30 | CAWSVRGKPLDTQYF
many | TRBJ2-1 | TRBV12-3/TRBV12-4 | CASSGEASVYNEQFF
- | TRBJ1-6 | TRBV4-1 | CASSRTTGDNSPLHF
few | TRBJ2-1 | TRBV6-1 | CASRSGRSSYNEQFF
few | TRBJ1-5 | TRBV6-2/TRBV6-3 | CASSFSSPANQPQHF
- | TRBJ2-3 | TRBV3-1 | CASTTPGQYTDTQYF
- | TRBJ2-7 | TRBV10-3 | CAISTSGGASYEQYF
- | TRBJ2-1 | TRBV7-9 | CASSDFLGQGGRYNEQFF
many | TRBJ2-7 | TRBV28 | CASSFAGYEQYF
few | TRBJ1-1 | TRBV14 | CASSLMGVEGTEAFF
few | TRBJ2-2 | TRBV12-3/TRBV12-4 | CASKVGGRGELFF
- | TRBJ2-3 | TRBV7-9 | CASSPDRETDTQYF
- | TRBJ2-7 | TRBV11-2 | CASSTARPYEQYF
many | TRBJ2-1 | TRBV2 | CASIAGVYNEQFF
many | TRBJ2-7 | TRBV28 | CASSLTCAPGLHCEQYF
- | TRBJ2-7 | TRBV6-2/TRBV6-3 | CASSPGLAGAHEQYF
many | TRBJ2-1 | TRBV7-2 | CASRRSGGSPEQFF
- | TRBJ2-1 | TRBV20-1 | CSATRTSGPYNEQFF
- | TRBJ2-3 | TRBV7-9 | CASSLSWMGGTDTQYF